Listed here are 21 T cell receptor beta chains from one sample, sequenced in a study of vaccination and CD4 T cells after COVID-19. An Oncomine TCR Beta short-read assay was used to sequence the DNA from cultured CD4+ T cells. Using its own MiXCR run on the PCR reads, TCRdb lists one record per CDR3 protein. The data contain roughly 13,000 distinct CDR3 sequences, about three fifths of them seen just once; the ten biggest clones take up about 15%. No antigen is known for these receptors. Treatment in this sample: approximately nine-day PBMC culture with coronavirus spike peptide pools or control peptides (ViraFEST assay). Sequencing was performed on CD4+ T cells from blood, cultured in vitro. These receptors were obtained from a human donor who had recovered from COVID-19.

This clonotype was seen only once. The genes are TRBV2 and TRBJ2-5; D tentatively fits TRBD1 or TRBD2 (5 bases each). The CDR3 has 13 amino acids. The V end was cut by 6 bases, the J end by 2 bases, with 10 bases between. Per germline, CDR1 SNHLY and CDR2 FYNNEI. The CDR3: CASSIGGQETQYF. The CDR3, as DNA: TGTGCCAGCAGCATTGGGGGACAAGAGACCCAGTACTTC.

The chain joins TRBV7-8 to TRBJ1-1; unclear D gene. This CDR3 has 16 residues. With 0 bases removed from V and 1 base from J, the gap between germline ends came to 12 bases. Germline CDR1 is SGHVS and CDR2 is FQNEAQ. As DNA, the CDR3 is TGTGCCAGCAGCTTAGCGTGGATAGGGCCGAACACTGAAGCTTTCTTT. It translates to CASSLAWIGPNTEAFF.

CDR3 DNA sequence: TGTGCCAGCAGCCTTAGAGCTGGTAGCGGGAGGGCTGAGGAGCAGTACTTC. This sequence encodes CASSLRAGSGRAEEQYF. The chain combines TRBV7-8 with TRBJ2-7, with 11 bases aligning to TRBD2. With 5 bases clipped from V and 7 bases from J, the junction kept 16 bases outside the gene matches. Germline-derived CDR1 and CDR2 are SGHVS and FQNEAQ. This CDR3 has 17 residues.

The rearrangement joins TRBV7-2 to TRBJ1-4; D is unclear. The CDR3 has 15 amino acids. Trimming shortened V by 4 bases and J by 0 bases, and 9 bases separated the two germline ends. CDR1 and CDR2 from the germline V gene are SGHTA and FQGNSA. The CDR3 sequence is CASSSSGATNEKLFF. The CDR3 region has the DNA TGTGCCAGCAGCTCCTCCGGGGCAACTAATGAAAAACTGTTTTTT. The variable domain in full, with the rest retrieved from reference TRBV7-2 and TRBJ1-4, is GAGVSQSPSNKVTEKGKDVELRCDPISGHTALYWYRQSLGQGLEFLIYFQGNSAPDKSGLPSDRFSAERTGGSVSTLTIQRTQQEDSAVYLCASSSSGATNEKLFFGSGTQLSVL.

The chain combines TRBV2 with TRBJ1-5, with D possibly being TRBD1 (6 bases). CDR3 length: 14 amino acids. Germline V CDR1 and CDR2: SNHLY, FYNNEI. Trimming stripped 3 bases from V and 3 bases from J, with 9 bases between. CDR3 loop: CASSEDSFNQPQHF. The CDR3 coding sequence is TGTGCCAGCAGTGAGGACAGTTTCAATCAGCCCCAGCATTTT. Full variable domain (missing parts from reference TRBV2 and TRBJ1-5): EPEVTQTPSHQVTQMGQEVILRCVPISNHLYFYWYRQILGQKVEFLVSFYNNEISEKSEIFDDQFSVERPDGSNFTLKIRSTKLEDSAMYFCASSEDSFNQPQHFGDGTRLSIL.

V gene TRBV18 combines with J gene TRBJ2-1; D perhaps matches TRBD1 (6 bases). The V and J ends lost 3 bases and 1 base respectively, with 16 bases between them. The germline V gene has CDR1 KGHSH and CDR2 LQKENI. The length of the CDR3 is 17 residues. The CDR3 region is CASSPTGKGDSYNEQFF. The CDR3 nucleotides are TGTGCCAGCTCACCTACAGGGAAGGGAGATTCCTACAATGAGCAGTTCTTC.

This rearrangement joins TRBV19 to TRBJ1-1, with D hard to call. Deletions cut 0 bases from V and 0 bases from J, with 14 bases between. Germline CDR1 LNHDA, CDR2 SQIVND (reference sequence). This CDR3 comprises 17 residues. Written as DNA, the CDR3 is TGTGCCAGTAGTATAGATCTCGACGGGAGTATGAACACTGAAGCTTTCTTT. It translates to CASSIDLDGSMNTEAFF.

Notes on this clonotype: A single base separates this from a much larger clone, so it may be a read error. The V and J genes are TRBV6-4 and TRBJ2-3, with 8 bases lining up with TRBD2. Germline V gene sequence: CDR1 MRHNA, CDR2 SNTAGT. The CDR3 loop spans 13 amino acids. The trim removed 5 bases at V and 3 bases at J, leaving 1 base unmatched. CDR3 in amino acids: CASSQRETDTQYF. For the CDR3, the DNA is TGTGCCAGCAGTCAGCGGGAGACAGATACGCAGTATTTT.

This chain connects TRBV6-1 to TRBJ1-5; 8 bases match TRBD1. This CDR3 has 17 residues. Trimming removed 6 bases from V and 2 bases from J; junction bases left unmatched: 12. Germline V gene sequence: CDR1 MNHNS, CDR2 SASEGT. The CDR3 DNA reads as TGTGCCAGCAGCCGAACCGGGTGGGACAGGCGCAATCAGCCCCAGCATTTT. This translates into CASSRTGWDRRNQPQHF.

The V and J genes are TRBV6-2 or TRBV6-3 and TRBJ1-2, with 7 bases that match TRBD1. The CDR3 sequence is 14 residues long. After removal of 0 bases from V and 10 bases from J, the junction contained 8 bases not matched to a gene. Looked up from germline, CDR1 is MNHEY and CDR2 is SVGEGT. The CDR3 sequence: CASSYSKGQKAYTF. Here the CDR3 DNA reads TGTGCCAGCAGTTACTCGAAGGGACAGAAAGCCTACACCTTC.

This chain connects TRBV18 to TRBJ1-1; the D gene is possibly TRBD1 (6 bases). Trimming left V 1 base short and J 7 bases short, with 22 bases between. CDR3 size: 17 residues. The germline CDR1 and CDR2 sequences are KGHSH and LQKENI. DNA of the CDR3: TGTGCCAGCTCACCACGGTCTCCTTACCAGGGGACGGATGAAGCTTTCTTT. Translated: CASSPRSPYQGTDEAFF.

This clonotype has more than one count but fewer than ten. The chain has TRBV6-1 and TRBJ2-3; TRBD1 aligns across 9 bases. CDR1 MNHNS and CDR2 SASEGT come from the germline V gene. The CDR3 covers 13 residues. V was clipped by 6 bases and J by 2 bases; unmatched bases: 0. CDR3 region: CASRQGATDTQYF. The CDR3 bases are TGTGCCAGCAGACAGGGGGCCACAGATACGCAGTATTTT.

This clonotype has more than one count but fewer than ten. J is TRBJ2-1 and V is TRBV6-1; perhaps D is TRBD1 or TRBD2 (5 bases each). Trimming took off 5 bases at V and 7 bases at J, with 12 bases between the two ends. Germline lookup yields CDR1 MNHNS and CDR2 SASEGT. This CDR3 contains 13 residues. For the CDR3, the DNA is TGTGCCAGCAGTCCACCGGGGCATAATGAGCAGTTCTTC. Protein: CASSPPGHNEQFF.

This clonotype is labeled as large. The rearrangement uses TRBV10-3 and TRBJ2-1, with a tentative D call TRBD2 (5 bases). The CDR3 has 15 amino acids. CDR1 is ENHRY, CDR2 SYGVKD, per germline. V was pared by 0 bases and J by 3 bases, with 9 bases between. The CDR3: CAISESVGNYNEQFF. The CDR3 nucleotides are TGTGCCATCAGTGAGTCGGTCGGGAACTACAATGAGCAGTTCTTC.

V is TRBV7-2 and J is TRBJ2-5; D unresolved. The CDR3 runs 16 residues. CDR1 is SGHTA and CDR2 is FQGNSA in the germline V gene. V dropped 6 bases and J dropped 5 bases, with 22 bases sitting between them. The CDR3 DNA follows: TGTGCCAGCAGAAGTGGTGACATTATTCAATGGGAGACCCAGTACTTC. It specifies CASRSGDIIQWETQYF.

The gene calls are TRBV6-1 and TRBJ2-3; TRBD2 agrees at 12 bases. CDR1 and CDR2 (germline): MNHNS, SASEGT. The CDR3 totals 15 residues. V dropped 5 bases and J dropped 7; count of bases not matched to a gene: 7. CDR3 bases: TGTGCCAGCAGTACCAGGACTAGCGGGACGTATACGCAGTATTTT. This gives the protein CASSTRTSGTYTQYF.

V usage is TRBV5-4 and J usage is TRBJ2-1; TRBD2 might be the D (6 bases). Germline loops: CDR1 SGHNT, CDR2 YYREEE (reference sequence). V lost 5 bases, J lost 5 bases, and 11 bases lay in between. The CDR3 covers 13 residues. Written as DNA, the CDR3 is TGTGCCAGCAGTCGGGACTCTAACAATGAGCAGTTCTTC. It codes for CASSRDSNNEQFF. Filled out from reference TRBV5-4 and TRBJ2-1, the complete variable domain reads ETGVTQSPTHLIKTRGQQVTLRCSSQSGHNTVSWYQQALGQGPQFIFQYYREEENGRGNFPPRFSGLQFPNYSSELNVNALELDDSALYLCASSRDSNNEQFFGPGTRLTVL.

V and J are TRBV6-1 and TRBJ2-1; 9 nucleotides line up with TRBD1. The CDR3 is 15 amino acids. V gave up 6 bases and J gave up 9 bases; unmatched junction bases: 12. The germline CDR1 and CDR2 sequences are MNHNS and SASEGT. The CDR3 DNA is TGTGCCAGCAGGGGGCCGGGACAGGGACACAGTGAGCAGTTCTTC. Protein: CASRGPGQGHSEQFF.

The chain combines TRBV28 with TRBJ2-2; D might be TRBD1 (6 bases). With 9 bases removed from V and 6 bases from J, the gap between germline ends came to 14 bases. Germline V gene sequence: CDR1 MDHEN, CDR2 SYDVKM. The CDR3 contains 13 residues. The DNA for the CDR3 is TGTGCCAGTGTAAACAGGGTAGCCGGGGAGCTGTTTTTT. Protein sequence: CASVNRVAGELFF.

This clonotype was counted a few times. The chain is built from TRBV24-1 and TRBJ2-1, with D perhaps TRBD2 (6 bases). The CDR3 has 16 residues. The V gene lost 4 bases and the J gene lost 0 bases, with 12 bases spanning the gap. Per the germline V gene, CDR1 is KGHDR and CDR2 is SFDVKD. The CDR3, as DNA: TGTGCCACCAGTGACCATAGCGGAGGCTCCTACAATGAGCAGTTCTTC. Its protein is CATSDHSGGSYNEQFF.

The V call is TRBV5-8, the J call TRBJ2-7, with 12 bases matching TRBD2. After removal of 2 bases from V and 3 bases from J, the junction contained 3 bases not matched to a gene. The CDR3 is 15 residues long. CDR1 is SGHTS and CDR2 is YDEGEE in the germline V gene. This chain's CDR3 is CASSLTSGRYYEQYF. In DNA form, the CDR3 reads TGTGCCAGCAGCTTAACTAGCGGGAGGTACTACGAGCAGTACTTC.